These 5 T cell receptor beta chains were all obtained from the same sample, sequenced in a study of long-term antiretroviral therapy in people with HIV. Samples were assayed with immunoSEQ v3.0 at survey level. The repertoire was sequenced with immunoSEQ multiplex PCR; TCRdb's copy has only in-frame clones and lacks some. Seen here are more than 20,000 clones, roughly 80% observed once, and the top ten hold about 5.2%. Specimen: unsorted PBMCs, collected 4.4 years after starting antiretroviral therapy. Receptors were obtained from a young man with HIV.

The J gene is TRBJ1-1, the V gene TRBV5-8; D is possibly TRBD1 (5 bases). The V end was cut by 2 bases, the J end by 10 bases, with 12 bases between. This CDR3 contains 12 residues. From germline, CDR1 is SGHTS and CDR2 YDEGEE. The CDR3 sequence: CASSLGALGAFF. CDR3 bases: TGTGCCAGCAGCTTAGGGGCCTTAGGAGCTTTCTTT.

This clone turned up a few times. This chain's CDR3 is CASSGARGGNEQYF. In nucleotides, the CDR3 is TGTGCCAGTAGTGGGGCCAGGGGAGGCAACGAGCAGTACTTC. The chain uses TRBV19 and TRBJ2-7; D may be TRBD1 or TRBD2 (6 bases each). Germline loops: CDR1 LNHDA, CDR2 SQIVND (reference sequence). The CDR3 extends over 14 amino acids. Trimming left V 5 bases short and J 5 bases short, with 16 bases between.

This rearrangement joins TRBV15 to TRBJ1-2, with 9 positions matching TRBD1. CDR3 size: 15 residues. The V and J ends lost 6 bases and 2 bases, in that order; junction bases with no gene match: 7. Germline-derived CDR1 and CDR2 are LNHNV and YYDKDF (reference sequence). The CDR3 loop reads CATSRGQGKNYGYTF. In DNA, the CDR3 is TGTGCCACCAGTAGGGGACAGGGAAAGAACTATGGCTACACCTTC.

The rearrangement joins TRBV5-1 to TRBJ2-2, with 12 positions matching TRBD1. The J segment lost 6 bases and the V segment lost 4 bases, leaving 7 bases of the junction unmatched. Germline V gene sequence: CDR1 SGHRS, CDR2 YFSETQ. The CDR3 is 16 residues long. CDR3 DNA sequence: TGCGCCAGCAGCACTTCCGGGACAGGGGGCTCCGGGGAGCTGTTTTTT. This codes for CASSTSGTGGSGELFF.

J is TRBJ1-4 and V is TRBV4-2; D might be TRBD1 (5 bases). V gave up 0 bases and J gave up 5 bases, with 13 bases separating them. This CDR3 is 16 amino acids long. CDR1 is LGHNA and CDR2 is YNFKEQ in the germline V gene. The DNA for the CDR3 is TGTGCCAGCAGCCAAGAAGTGGGACGGATGAATGAAAAACTGTTTTTT. This sequence encodes CASSQEVGRMNEKLFF.